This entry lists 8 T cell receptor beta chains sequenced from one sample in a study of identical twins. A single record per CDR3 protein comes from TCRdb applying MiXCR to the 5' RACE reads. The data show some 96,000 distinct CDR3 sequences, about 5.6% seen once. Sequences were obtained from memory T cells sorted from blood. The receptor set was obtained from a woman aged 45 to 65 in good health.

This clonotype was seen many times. CDR3 bases: TGTGCCAGCAGTTACTCGATGGGGGCTACAGATACGCAGTATTTT. Its protein is CASSYSMGATDTQYF. This chain connects TRBV6-5 to TRBJ2-3, with a weak D call TRBD1 (6 bases). The germline V gene encodes CDR1 MNHEY and CDR2 SVGAGI. CDR3 length: 15 amino acids. V was clipped by 0 bases and J by 3 bases, with 10 bases between them.

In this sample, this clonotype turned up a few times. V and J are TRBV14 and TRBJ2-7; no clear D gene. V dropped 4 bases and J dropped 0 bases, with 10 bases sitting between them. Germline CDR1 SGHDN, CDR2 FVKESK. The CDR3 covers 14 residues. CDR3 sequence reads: CASSRGFPSYEQYF. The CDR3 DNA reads TGTGCCAGCAGCCGCGGATTCCCCTCCTACGAGCAGTACTTC.

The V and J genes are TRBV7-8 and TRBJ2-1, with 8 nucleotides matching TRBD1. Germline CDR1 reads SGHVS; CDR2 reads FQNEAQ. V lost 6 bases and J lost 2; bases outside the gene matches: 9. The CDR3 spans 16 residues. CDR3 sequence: CASRSQGAATYNEQFF. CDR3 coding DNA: TGTGCCAGCAGATCCCAGGGGGCGGCAACCTACAATGAGCAGTTCTTC.

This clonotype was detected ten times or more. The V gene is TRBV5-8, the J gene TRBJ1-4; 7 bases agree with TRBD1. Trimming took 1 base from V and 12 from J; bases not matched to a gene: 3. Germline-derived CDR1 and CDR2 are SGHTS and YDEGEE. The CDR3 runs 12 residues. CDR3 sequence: CASSLKTGQLFF. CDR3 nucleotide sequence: TGTGCCAGCAGCTTGAAGACAGGGCAACTGTTTTTT.

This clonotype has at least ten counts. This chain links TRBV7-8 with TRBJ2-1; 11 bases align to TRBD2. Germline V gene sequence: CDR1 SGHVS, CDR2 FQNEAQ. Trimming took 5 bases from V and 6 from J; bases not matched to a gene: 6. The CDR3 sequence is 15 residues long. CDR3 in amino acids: CASSVSGTSGNEQFF. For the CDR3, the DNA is TGTGCCAGCAGCGTATCTGGGACTAGCGGCAATGAGCAGTTCTTC.

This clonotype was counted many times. CDR3 coding DNA: TGTGCCAGCAGCGTTGGGGTAGCGACCACCGGGGAGCTGTTTTTT. Protein product: CASSVGVATTGELFF. The rearrangement links TRBV9 to TRBJ2-2, with D perhaps matching TRBD2 (5 bases). CDR3 size: 15 residues. Trimming took off 2 bases at V and 4 bases at J, with 12 bases between the two ends. CDR1 and CDR2 (germline): SGDLS, YYNGEE. Filled out from reference TRBV9 and TRBJ2-2, the complete variable domain reads DSGVTQTPKHLITATGQRVTLRCSPRSGDLSVYWYQQSLDQGLQFLIQYYNGEERAKGNILERFSAQQFPDLHSELNLSSLELGDSALYFCASSVGVATTGELFFGEGSRLTVL.

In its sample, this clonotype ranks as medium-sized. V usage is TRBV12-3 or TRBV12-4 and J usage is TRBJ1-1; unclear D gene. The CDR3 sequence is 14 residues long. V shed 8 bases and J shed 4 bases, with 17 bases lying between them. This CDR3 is CASSLRSGTTEAFF. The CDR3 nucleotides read TGTGCCAGCTCCTTAAGATCGGGAACCACTGAAGCTTTCTTT.

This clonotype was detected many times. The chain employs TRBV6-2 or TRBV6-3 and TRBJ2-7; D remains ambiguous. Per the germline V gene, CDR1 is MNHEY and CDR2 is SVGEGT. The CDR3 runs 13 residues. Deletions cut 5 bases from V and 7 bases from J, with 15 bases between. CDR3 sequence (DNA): TGTGCCAGCAGTGAGCGAGAGCAGGAAGAGCAGTACTTC. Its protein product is CASSEREQEEQYF.